This entry describes one T cell receptor (beta chain). Its antigen is unidentified. The data stem from a study of cytomegalovirus exposure and HLA in healthy donors. It was with 60 Vbeta and 13 Jbeta primers that the PCR ran. TCRdb's table, derived via immunoSEQ multiplex PCR, lists solely in-frame clones and lacks some. The sample lists 87,000 or so clones; 64% were seen once. Study-wide results and limits: Earlier findings revealed that most TCR beta V segments proved productive either about 90% or about 30% of the time. While the bulk of TCR sequences proved rare, some public TCRs turned up in many donors.

The V gene end was trimmed by 2 bases and the J gene end by 3 bases; junction bases not matched to a gene: 4. CDR1 is SGHKS and CDR2 is YYEKEE in the germline V gene (reference sequence). The CDR3 spans 14 residues. The rearrangement joins TRBV5-5 to TRBJ2-7; 8 nucleotides match TRBD1. Sequenced sample: PBMCs. This clonotype was obtained from a man aged 60 to 69 in good health and CMV-seronegative. The CDR3 sequence is CASSLIQGVYEQYF. In DNA form, the CDR3 reads TGTGCCAGCAGCTTAATACAGGGGGTCTACGAGCAGTACTTC.